One and the same sample provided the 17 T cell receptor beta chains below, sequenced in a study of sequential checkpoint blockade in melanoma. Using immunoSEQ multiplex PCR, the repertoire was profiled, and TCRdb retains in-frame clones only, with some absent. The sample includes about 13,000 clones, 60% to 80% seen only once; the top ten take 50%. Treatment in this sample: randomized to nivolumab then ipilimumab (arm A) or the reverse (arm B). Sequenced here: CD8+ T cells sorted from blood (inferred from file names), sampled from a patient given nivolumab and ipilimumab in sequence. Receptors originate from a human patient with melanoma. Some clones in this sample may be carry-over from other donors' samples.

The sample holds a few counts of this clone. The chain couples TRBV28 to TRBJ2-2; 9 bases are a match to TRBD2. CDR3 length: 17 amino acids. CDR1 MDHEN and CDR2 SYDVKM come from the germline V gene. Unmatched junction bases numbered 8, after V lost 1 base and J lost 5 bases. The CDR3 nucleotides read TGTGCCAGCAGTTTATTGGGCGCGGGGGGGCGAACCGGGGAGCTGTTTTTT. Translation: CASSLLGAGGRTGELFF.

CDR3: CAISESNREGANYGYTF. The CDR3 DNA sequence: TGTGCCATCAGTGAGTCTAACAGGGAAGGGGCTAACTATGGCTACACCTTC. This chain links TRBV10-3 with TRBJ1-2; perhaps TRBD1 as D (6 bases). The CDR3 extends over 17 amino acids. Germline-derived CDR1 and CDR2 are ENHRY and SYGVKD. Trimming took off 0 bases at V and 0 bases at J, with 14 bases between the two ends.

The chain couples TRBV7-9 to TRBJ2-1; 9 nucleotides align to TRBD2. The CDR3 is 16 amino acids. The trim removed 5 bases at V and 6 bases at J, leaving 11 bases unmatched. Germline assignment: CDR1 SEHNR and CDR2 FQNEAQ (reference sequence). CDR3 bases: TGTGCCAGCAGCACAGCGGAGGCGGGGGGGCGCAATGAGCAGTTCTTC. It encodes CASSTAEAGGRNEQFF.

This chain joins TRBV4-3 and TRBJ2-1; TRBD1 might be the D (5 bases). This CDR3 spans 16 amino acids. Trimming removed 0 bases from V and 4 bases from J, with 13 bases in between. Germline lookup yields CDR1 LGHNA and CDR2 YSLEER. DNA for the CDR3: TGCGCCAGCAGCCAAGATCTGAAGGGGATGTACAATGAGCAGTTCTTC. Translation gives CASSQDLKGMYNEQFF.

The chain employs TRBV4-2 and TRBJ2-7; D is undetermined. Trimming removed 1 base at V and 1 base at J, with 14 bases between. The germline CDR1 and CDR2 sequences are LGHNA and YNFKEQ. The CDR3 contains 16 residues. CDR3: CASSQGPNAQSYEQYF. The DNA of the CDR3 is TGTGCCAGCAGCCAAGGGCCCAACGCACAATCCTACGAGCAGTACTTC.

The V gene is TRBV19, the J gene TRBJ1-3, with 9 bases aligning to TRBD1. CDR3 length: 16 amino acids. The V gene's germline CDR1 is LNHDA and CDR2 SQIVND (reference sequence). Trimming took 5 bases from V and 2 from J; bases not matched to a gene: 7. This CDR3 is CASSLRTGVAGNTIYF. The CDR3 region has the DNA TGTGCCAGTAGTCTTCGGACAGGGGTAGCTGGAAACACCATATATTTT.

This sequence joins TRBV7-9 and TRBJ2-7; D is perhaps TRBD2 (5 bases). Germline CDR1 SEHNR, CDR2 FQNEAQ (reference sequence). The germline V and J ends were trimmed by 5 bases and 2 bases, with 16 bases remaining between them. The CDR3 contains 15 residues. The CDR3 DNA is TGTGCCAGCAGCACCACCGACGGAGCGGCCTACGAGCAGTACTTC. Residues: CASSTTDGAAYEQYF.

This clone was recorded only once. CDR3: CASRSGGYGYTF. DNA of the CDR3: TGTGCCAGCAGATCAGGGGGGTATGGCTACACCTTC. This chain uses TRBV9 with TRBJ1-2, with 7 bases fitting TRBD1. Germline V gives CDR1 SGDLS, CDR2 YYNGEE. There are 12 residues in the CDR3. The J segment lost 5 bases and the V segment lost 5 bases, leaving 3 bases of the junction unmatched. Full variable domain (remainder filled in from reference TRBV9 and TRBJ1-2): DSGVTQTPKHLITATGQRVTLRCSPRSGDLSVYWYQQSLDQGLQFLIQYYNGEERAKGNILERFSAQQFPDLHSELNLSSLELGDSALYFCASRSGGYGYTFGSGTRLTVV.

This clone appeared a single time. V and J are TRBV19 and TRBJ1-2; 7 bases agree with TRBD1. The V and J ends lost 2 bases and 3 bases, in that order; junction bases with no gene match: 15. Per germline, CDR1 LNHDA and CDR2 SQIVND (reference sequence). CDR3 length: 18 residues. CDR3 DNA: TGTGCCAGTAGTATACCTCACAGGGGCCCCAACGGTGACTATGGCTACACCTTC. This sequence encodes CASSIPHRGPNGDYGYTF.

The rearrangement uses TRBV9 and TRBJ1-2; tentatively, D is TRBD1 (5 bases). The CDR3 contains 16 residues. CDR1 is SGDLS, CDR2 YYNGEE, per germline. The V gene lost 3 bases and the J gene lost 0 bases, with 15 bases spanning the gap. Here the CDR3 DNA reads TGTGCCAGCAGCGCTCCCGCGGGGCCTACTAACTATGGCTACACCTTC. This encodes CASSAPAGPTNYGYTF.

The chain combines TRBV27 with TRBJ2-7, with D possibly being TRBD2 (6 bases). The CDR3 is 14 amino acids. Germline assignment: CDR1 MNHEY and CDR2 SMNVEV (reference sequence). V was clipped by 10 bases and J by 4 bases, with 20 bases between them. CDR3 loop: CATRRGQNLYEQYF. As DNA, the CDR3 is TGTGCCACGAGGCGGGGTCAAAACTTGTACGAGCAGTACTTC.

The V call is TRBV7-9, the J call TRBJ1-2; possibly TRBD1 for D (5 bases). Germline V lookup: CDR1 SEHNR, CDR2 FQNEAQ (reference sequence). The CDR3 contains 18 residues. The V end was cut by 1 base, the J end by 2 bases, with 20 bases between. CDR3 protein: CASSLGAGWTKGNYGYTF. The CDR3 DNA reads TGTGCCAGCAGCTTAGGGGCAGGGTGGACTAAGGGGAACTATGGCTACACCTTC.

The chain employs TRBV19 and TRBJ2-7, with TRBD1 matching 8 bases. Germline V gene sequence: CDR1 LNHDA, CDR2 SQIVND (reference sequence). The junction had 11 bases not matched to a gene; V was cut back by 5 bases and J by 2 bases. The CDR3 is made up of 16 amino acids. CDR3 in DNA: TGTGCCAGTAGTGCCGCCTGGGACAGGCCGGCCTACGAGCAGTACTTC. It translates to CASSAAWDRPAYEQYF.

About this clone: A far larger clone differs by one base, so this is likely a read error. The CDR3 nucleotides are TGCGCCAGCAGCCCCCGGACAGGCCTAACCTACGAGCAGTACTTC. Residues: CASSPRTGLTYEQYF. The J gene is TRBJ2-7, the V gene TRBV4-3; TRBD1 matches at 7 bases. V was pared by 4 bases and J by 2 bases, with 8 bases of the junction left unmatched. CDR1 is LGHNA, CDR2 YSLEER, per germline. The CDR3 is 15 amino acids.

The chain uses TRBV27 and TRBJ2-3, with 9 bases fitting TRBD2. The germline V gene encodes CDR1 MNHEY and CDR2 SMNVEV (reference sequence). V gave up 9 bases and J gave up 9 bases; unmatched junction bases: 19. The CDR3 length is 16 residues. The DNA of the CDR3 is TGTGCCAGGCAATCTAGCGGGGTAAGGGGGAGGGCCACGCAGTATTTT. Protein sequence: CARQSSGVRGRATQYF.

This sequence joins TRBV2 and TRBJ1-1; possible D gene TRBD1, 6 bases. This CDR3 is built from 16 residues. The ends were cut back, 5 bases at V and 1 base at J, with 17 bases in the middle. Germline CDR1 is SNHLY and CDR2 is FYNNEI. CDR3: CASSNDMDRANTEAFF. CDR3 sequence (DNA): TGTGCCAGCAGTAACGATATGGACAGAGCGAACACTGAAGCTTTCTTT.

This chain joins TRBV9 and TRBJ2-7, with 7 bases identical to TRBD1. The CDR3 length is 13 residues. Germline CDR1 SGDLS, CDR2 YYNGEE. With V trimmed by 4 bases and J by 3 bases, 4 bases remained unmatched. This chain's CDR3 is CASSPQGDYEQYF. The CDR3 nucleotides are TGTGCCAGCAGCCCTCAGGGGGACTACGAGCAGTACTTC. Using reference TRBV9 and TRBJ2-7 for the parts outside the CDR3, the full variable domain is DSGVTQTPKHLITATGQRVTLRCSPRSGDLSVYWYQQSLDQGLQFLIQYYNGEERAKGNILERFSAQQFPDLHSELNLSSLELGDSALYFCASSPQGDYEQYFGPGTRLTVT.